A single sample gave rise to the 32 T cell receptor beta chains below, sequenced in a study of identical twins. Via MiXCR, TCRdb re-called the 5' RACE reads, giving one row per CDR3 protein. The sample consists of 450,000 to 600,000 distinct CDR3 sequences, approximately 20% of them appearing once. A further study also used this sample, focusing on yellow fever vaccine responses in identical twins.

The specimen sequenced was CD4+ T cells sorted from blood. The receptors come from a woman younger than 35 in good health.

The chain recombines TRBV5-6 with TRBJ1-1, with a possible D match to TRBD1 (6 bases). Deletions cut 1 base from V and 11 bases from J, with 15 bases between. Germline CDR1 SGHDT, CDR2 YYEEEE. This CDR3 is built from 13 residues. The CDR3 sequence: CASSLTGLGAAFF. The DNA of the CDR3 is TGTGCCAGCAGCTTGACAGGGTTGGGGGCGGCTTTCTTT.

This clonotype was counted a few times. The V gene is TRBV11-2, the J gene TRBJ2-3; D not certain. CDR3 length: 17 residues. V was clipped by 0 bases and J by 2 bases, with 15 bases between them. Germline V gene sequence: CDR1 SGHAT, CDR2 FQNNGV. The CDR3, as DNA: TGTGCCAGCAGCTTAGAGGGCACTACCCTACCCACAGATACGCAGTATTTT. This codes for CASSLEGTTLPTDTQYF.

This rearrangement joins TRBV6-1 to TRBJ1-5, with TRBD1 as a possible D gene (6 bases). V was pared by 6 bases and J by 3 bases, with 21 bases between. The length of the CDR3 is 17 residues. Germline CDR1 MNHNS, CDR2 SASEGT. CDR3 nucleotide sequence: TGTGCCAGCAGGACCCCGGGGAGGGGGGATTTCAATCAGCCCCAGCATTTT. This translates into CASRTPGRGDFNQPQHF.

This clonotype was seen more than once but under ten times. The V and J genes are TRBV12-3 or TRBV12-4 and TRBJ1-2; D not certain. Trimming stripped 7 bases from V and 8 bases from J, with 14 bases between. The CDR3 totals 12 residues. In nucleotides, the CDR3 is TGTGCCAGCAAGGCCGGGAGGGTAGGCTACACCTTC. This gives the protein CASKAGRVGYTF.

This clonotype turned up a few times. The chain joins TRBV5-1 to TRBJ2-7, with 7 bases matching TRBD1. This CDR3 spans 16 amino acids. V gave up 0 bases and J gave up 7 bases; unmatched junction bases: 13. Germline V lookup: CDR1 SGHRS, CDR2 YFSETQ. For the CDR3, the DNA is TGCGCCAGCAGCTTGGGCGGACAGGTCCTAGTACGTGAGCAGTACTTC. Its translation: CASSLGGQVLVREQYF.

This chain joins TRBV7-2 and TRBJ2-1; 15 bases are a match to TRBD2. V gave up 5 bases and J gave up 7 bases; unmatched junction bases: 6. Germline values: CDR1 SGHTA, CDR2 FQGNSA. This CDR3 region has 16 residues. The CDR3 sequence is CASSRGLAGGKNEQFF. CDR3 nucleotides: TGTGCCAGCAGCCGGGGACTAGCGGGAGGTAAGAATGAGCAGTTCTTC.

V and J are TRBV12-3 or TRBV12-4 and TRBJ2-5; TRBD2 matches at 16 bases. The CDR3 contains 17 residues. V lost 6 bases and J lost 4; bases outside the gene matches: 8. DNA for the CDR3: TGTGCCAGCAGCGGGACGGGACTAGCGGGAGGGCGAGAGACCCAGTACTTC. Its translation: CASSGTGLAGGRETQYF.

This clonotype came up a few times. The genes are TRBV27 and TRBJ2-7, with 7 nucleotides matching TRBD1. Germline values: CDR1 MNHEY, CDR2 SMNVEV (reference sequence). This CDR3 comprises 14 residues. J lost 3 bases, V lost 6 bases, and 8 bases had no gene match. The CDR3 DNA sequence: TGTGCCAGCAGCAGAGGGGGCGTTAACTACGAGCAGTACTTC. This gives the protein CASSRGGVNYEQYF.

This chain uses TRBV2 with TRBJ1-2; 12 nucleotides match TRBD1. CDR1 SNHLY and CDR2 FYNNEI come from the germline V gene. Losses at the gene ends were 6 bases for V and 11 bases for J; bases not matched to a gene: 4. The CDR3 spans 12 residues. CDR3 residues: CASRAGQGAYTF. Here the CDR3 DNA reads TGTGCCAGCAGAGCGGGACAGGGGGCATACACCTTC. Full variable domain (outside the CDR3, taken from reference TRBV2 and TRBJ1-2): EPEVTQTPSHQVTQMGQEVILRCVPISNHLYFYWYRQILGQKVEFLVSFYNNEISEKSEIFDDQFSVERPDGSNFTLKIRSTKLEDSAMYFCASRAGQGAYTFGSGTRLTVV.

CDR3 sequence: CASSQIRGRETQYF. DNA of the CDR3: TGTGCCAGCAGCCAAATAAGGGGGAGAGAGACCCAGTACTTC. The gene calls are TRBV3-1 and TRBJ2-5, with D perhaps matching TRBD1 (6 bases). The CDR3 consists of 14 residues. V lost 2 bases to trimming and J lost 4 bases, with 11 bases between them. Germline CDR1 LGHDT, CDR2 YNNKEL (reference sequence).

This clonotype came up a few times. V usage is TRBV6-1 and J usage is TRBJ2-5; no clear D gene. Looked up from germline, CDR1 is MNHNS and CDR2 is SASEGT. V lost 6 bases to trimming and J lost 5 bases, with 16 bases between them. The CDR3 sequence is 14 residues long. CDR3 nucleotide sequence: TGTGCCAGCAGGACCACACGGTATAGGGAGACCCAGTACTTC. It translates to CASRTTRYRETQYF.

This clonotype was detected a few times. The rearrangement joins TRBV20-1 to TRBJ1-2; D is uncertain. This CDR3 region has 13 residues. V dropped 6 bases and J dropped 0 bases, with 11 bases sitting between them. Germline-derived CDR1 and CDR2 are DFQATT and SNEGSKA (reference sequence). CDR3 DNA sequence: TGCAGTGCGCCGGAGAAAACTAACTATGGCTACACCTTC. As protein: CSAPEKTNYGYTF.

This clonotype was detected a few times. This chain connects TRBV5-1 to TRBJ1-5; D ambiguous. Germline assignment: CDR1 SGHRS and CDR2 YFSETQ. Trimming took 1 base from V and 1 from J, leaving 9 bases between them. This CDR3 has 15 residues. The CDR3 nucleotides read TGCGCCAGCAGCTTGTCGGGGAGGAGCAATCAGCCCCAGCATTTT. Its translation: CASSLSGRSNQPQHF.

The J gene is TRBJ2-1, the V gene TRBV10-3; 8 bases are shared with TRBD2. The germline gives CDR1 ENHRY, CDR2 SYGVKD. Trimming cost V 6 bases and J 5 bases; bases outside gene matches: 9. The length of the CDR3 is 15 residues. As DNA, the CDR3 is TGTGCCATCAGAGCGTCGCGGCGGGAGGACAATGAGCAGTTCTTC. Protein: CAIRASRREDNEQFF.

The chain uses TRBV5-6 and TRBJ2-3, with D hard to call. The V end was cut by 4 bases, the J end by 1 base, with 7 bases between. Germline V CDR1 and CDR2: SGHDT, YYEEEE. The length of the CDR3 is 13 residues. Here the CDR3 reads CASSKSGTDTQYF. The CDR3 DNA is TGTGCCAGCAGCAAGAGCGGCACAGATACGCAGTATTTT.

This clonotype was observed many times. The chain links TRBV7-2 to TRBJ2-1, with 10 bases aligning to TRBD2. CDR3 length equals 15 residues. V was pared by 4 bases and J by 4 bases, with 4 bases of the junction left unmatched. Germline V gene data show CDR1 as SGHTA and CDR2 as FQGNSA. This CDR3 is CASSSSGGAYNEQFF. In DNA, the CDR3 is TGTGCCAGCAGCTCCAGCGGGGGGGCGTACAATGAGCAGTTCTTC. Filled out from reference TRBV7-2 and TRBJ2-1, the complete variable domain reads GAGVSQSPSNKVTEKGKDVELRCDPISGHTALYWYRQSLGQGLEFLIYFQGNSAPDKSGLPSDRFSAERTGGSVSTLTIQRTQQEDSAVYLCASSSSGGAYNEQFFGPGTRLTVL.

This chain connects TRBV6-1 to TRBJ2-2, with D possibly TRBD2 on 6 matching bases. Trimming cost V 6 bases and J 6 bases, with 14 bases left between them. Per germline, CDR1 MNHNS and CDR2 SASEGT. The CDR3 totals 14 residues. As DNA, the CDR3 is TGTGCCAGCAGGTCGCCTGAGCGGGCCGGGGAGCTGTTTTTT. It encodes CASRSPERAGELFF.

The chain links TRBV7-8 to TRBJ2-7, with D perhaps TRBD1 or TRBD2 (6 bases each). CDR1 and CDR2 from the germline V gene are SGHVS and FQNEAQ. The ends were cut back, 8 bases at V and 9 bases at J, with 17 bases in the middle. CDR3 length equals 12 residues. CDR3 sequence reads: CASGEGGSAQYV. The CDR3 bases are TGTGCCAGCGGTGAGGGGGGTTCGGCGCAGTACGTC.

The V and J genes are TRBV12-3 or TRBV12-4 and TRBJ2-2; TRBD1 matches 7 bases. The CDR3 is made up of 14 amino acids. After removal of 6 bases from V and 3 bases from J, the junction contained 4 bases not matched to a gene. The CDR3 coding sequence is TGTGCCAGCAGAGCAACAGGGGACACCGGGGAGCTGTTTTTT. Amino acid sequence: CASRATGDTGELFF.

In this sample, this clonotype turned up a few times. The gene calls are TRBV4-2 and TRBJ2-7; the match to TRBD2 covers 10 bases. V was clipped by 5 bases and J by 2 bases; unmatched bases: 6. CDR3 length: 15 residues. CDR1 is LGHNA, CDR2 YNFKEQ, per germline. The CDR3 here is CASSSGTSATYEQYF. CDR3 nucleotides: TGTGCCAGCAGCTCAGGGACTAGCGCTACCTACGAGCAGTACTTC.

The chain recombines TRBV9 with TRBJ1-2; D is perhaps TRBD1 (5 bases). CDR1 is SGDLS and CDR2 is YYNGEE in the germline V gene. V dropped 0 bases and J dropped 5 bases, with 11 bases sitting between them. CDR3 length: 14 residues. CDR3 nucleotide sequence: TGTGCCAGCAGCGTAGGGCAGGGTCGATATGGCTACACCTTC. Translation: CASSVGQGRYGYTF.

This rearrangement joins TRBV25-1 to TRBJ2-7; 10 bases line up with TRBD1. From germline, CDR1 is MGHDK and CDR2 SYGVNS. The CDR3 is 16 amino acids. V gave up 6 bases and J gave up 5 bases; unmatched junction bases: 13. CDR3 protein: CASRSNPGQGKDEQYF. The CDR3 region has the DNA TGTGCCAGCAGGTCGAATCCGGGACAGGGGAAAGACGAGCAGTACTTC.

With regard to this clonotype: The junction differs from germline at one of its ends, possibly a read error. CDR3: CCARVSSGSSYNEQFF. DNA for the CDR3: TGCTGTGCTAGGGTATCGTCCGGGAGCTCCTACAATGAGCAGTTCTTC. V and J are TRBV20-1 and TRBJ2-1; D might be TRBD2 (6 bases). Germline CDR1 reads DFQATT; CDR2 reads SNEGSKA (reference sequence). The CDR3 loop spans 16 amino acids.

The chain employs TRBV5-1 and TRBJ2-3, with TRBD2 matching over 7 bases. V was pared by 4 bases and J by 4 bases, with 18 bases of the junction left unmatched. The CDR3 has 18 residues. CDR1 SGHRS and CDR2 YFSETQ come from the germline V gene. The CDR3 bases are TGCGCCAGCAGCCCCCCCGCTGGACTAGTGTTGGCCCCAGATACGCAGTATTTT. This encodes CASSPPAGLVLAPDTQYF.

The chain uses TRBV28 and TRBJ2-7; TRBD1 matches at 9 bases. The CDR3 spans 14 residues. The V gene end was trimmed by 3 bases and the J gene end by 3 bases; junction bases not matched to a gene: 3. CDR1 is MDHEN and CDR2 is SYDVKM in the germline V gene. The CDR3 spells CASSLPGQGYEQYF. CDR3 coding DNA: TGTGCCAGCAGTTTGCCGGGACAGGGCTACGAGCAGTACTTC.

V and J are TRBV2 and TRBJ2-3; D remains ambiguous. The CDR3 extends over 14 amino acids. Deletions cut 3 bases from V and 2 bases from J, with 9 bases between. Germline assignment: CDR1 SNHLY and CDR2 FYNNEI. The CDR3 nucleotides read TGTGCCAGCAGTGATATTGTCACCACAGATACGCAGTATTTT. This encodes CASSDIVTTDTQYF.

The chain uses TRBV7-2 and TRBJ2-1; D is tentatively TRBD1 or TRBD2 (5 bases each). Between the trimmed V and J ends, which lost 5 bases and 6 bases, there was a span of 14 bases. The CDR3 sequence is 14 residues long. Germline V gene data show CDR1 as SGHTA and CDR2 as FQGNSA. CDR3 amino acids: CASSIKSGGNEQFF. DNA of the CDR3: TGTGCCAGCAGCATAAAGAGTGGGGGCAATGAGCAGTTCTTC.

The rearrangement links TRBV20-1 to TRBJ2-1; tentative D call: TRBD2 (5 bases). V was shortened by 0 bases and J by 9 bases, with 21 bases between the two germline ends. CDR3 length equals 16 residues. Germline V gene lookup returns CDR1 DFQATT and CDR2 SNEGSKA (reference sequence). CDR3 sequence (DNA): TGCAGTGCTAGAGACGCCGGGATACTCCAGGTTGGTGAGCAGTTCTTC. Protein sequence: CSARDAGILQVGEQFF.

The CDR3 loop is CASSQERGDPFAGANVLTF. DNA of the CDR3: TGCGCCAGCAGCCAAGAGCGGGGGGACCCCTTCGCTGGGGCCAACGTCCTGACTTTC. The chain carries TRBV4-1 and TRBJ2-6; 8 bases map to TRBD2. After removal of 0 bases from V and 2 bases from J, the junction contained 9 bases not matched to a gene. The CDR3 runs 19 residues. The germline V gene has CDR1 MGHRA and CDR2 YSYEKL.

This chain connects TRBV6-1 to TRBJ2-1; 9 bases fit TRBD2. The ends lost 6 bases at V and 8 bases at J; junction bases unmatched: 17. CDR1 MNHNS and CDR2 SASEGT come from the germline V gene. The CDR3 sequence is 17 residues long. This chain's CDR3 is CASSPYLGLALRDEQFF. CDR3 in DNA: TGTGCCAGCAGCCCCTACCTGGGACTAGCCCTCCGGGATGAGCAGTTCTTC.

This chain uses TRBV24-1 with TRBJ2-6; D might be TRBD1 (5 bases). CDR1 is KGHDR, CDR2 SFDVKD, per germline. The CDR3 spans 19 residues. The germline V and J ends were trimmed by 0 bases and 0 bases, with 14 bases remaining between them. The CDR3 protein is CATSDLLGPQASGANVLTF. The CDR3 bases are TGTGCCACCAGTGATTTGTTAGGGCCACAGGCCTCTGGGGCCAACGTCCTGACTTTC.

This clonotype was observed a handful of times. This sequence joins TRBV20-1 and TRBJ1-2; 8 positions match TRBD1. The CDR3 totals 12 residues. From germline, CDR1 is DFQATT and CDR2 SNEGSKA (reference sequence). V shed 5 bases and J 6 bases; nucleotides not matched to a gene: 5. CDR3 in DNA: TGCAGTGCTGGAGGACAGGGAAATGGCTACACCTTC. As protein: CSAGGQGNGYTF.